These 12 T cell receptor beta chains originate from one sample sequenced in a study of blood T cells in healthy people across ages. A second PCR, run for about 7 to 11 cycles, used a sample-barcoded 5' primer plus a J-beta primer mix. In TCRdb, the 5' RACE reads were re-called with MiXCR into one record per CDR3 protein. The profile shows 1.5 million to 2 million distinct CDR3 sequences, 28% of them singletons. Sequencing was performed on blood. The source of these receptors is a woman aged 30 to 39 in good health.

The CDR3 sequence is CASSKRGTEAFF. The CDR3 DNA sequence: TGTGCCAGTAGTAAGAGGGGAACTGAAGCTTTCTTT. The V gene is TRBV19, the J gene TRBJ1-1, with D perhaps TRBD1 (5 bases). This CDR3 comprises 12 residues. Germline CDR1 LNHDA, CDR2 SQIVND (reference sequence). V lost 4 bases, J lost 5 bases, and 8 bases lay in between.

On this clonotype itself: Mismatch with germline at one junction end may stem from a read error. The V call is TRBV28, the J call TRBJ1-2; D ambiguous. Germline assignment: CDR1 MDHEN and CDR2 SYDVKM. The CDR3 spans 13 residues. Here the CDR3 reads CASSFTGNYDYTF. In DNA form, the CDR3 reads TGTGCCAGCAGTTTCACCGGAAACTATGACTACACCTTC.

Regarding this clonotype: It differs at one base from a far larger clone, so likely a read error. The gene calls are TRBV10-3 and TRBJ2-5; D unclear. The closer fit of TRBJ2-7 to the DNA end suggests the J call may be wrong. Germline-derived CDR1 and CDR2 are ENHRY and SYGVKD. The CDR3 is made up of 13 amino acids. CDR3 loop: CAISGSSSYEQYF. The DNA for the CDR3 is TGTGCCATCAGTGGGAGTAGCTCCTACGAGCAGTACTTC.

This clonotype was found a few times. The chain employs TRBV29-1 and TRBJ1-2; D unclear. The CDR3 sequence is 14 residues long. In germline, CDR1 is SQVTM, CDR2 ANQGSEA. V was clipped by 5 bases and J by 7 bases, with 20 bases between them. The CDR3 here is CSVQTFGDTSGYTF. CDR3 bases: TGCAGCGTTCAAACCTTCGGAGATACGAGTGGCTACACCTTC.

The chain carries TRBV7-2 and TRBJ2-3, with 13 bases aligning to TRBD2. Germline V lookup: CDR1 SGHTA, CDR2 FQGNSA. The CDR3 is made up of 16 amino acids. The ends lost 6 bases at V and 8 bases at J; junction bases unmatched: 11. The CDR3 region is CASSHRTSGGPVTQYF. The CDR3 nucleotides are TGTGCCAGCAGTCATCGGACTAGCGGGGGCCCCGTTACGCAGTATTTT.

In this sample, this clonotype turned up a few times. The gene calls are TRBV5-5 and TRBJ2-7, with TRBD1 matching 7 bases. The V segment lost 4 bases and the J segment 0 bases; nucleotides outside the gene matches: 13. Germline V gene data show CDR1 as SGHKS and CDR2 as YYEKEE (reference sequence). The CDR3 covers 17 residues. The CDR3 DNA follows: TGTGCCAGCAGCCCCAAGGGACAGTACTTCGTCTCCTACGAGCAGTACTTC. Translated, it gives CASSPKGQYFVSYEQYF.

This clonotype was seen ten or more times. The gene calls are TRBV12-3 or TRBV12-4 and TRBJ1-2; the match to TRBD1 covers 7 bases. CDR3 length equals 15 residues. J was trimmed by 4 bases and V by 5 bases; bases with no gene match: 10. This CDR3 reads CASSLTGEVSYGYTF. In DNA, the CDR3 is TGTGCCAGCAGTCTAACAGGGGAAGTGTCCTATGGCTACACCTTC.

CDR3 region: CASSLSWSLTEEQETQYF. As DNA, the CDR3 is TGTGCCAGCAGTTTATCCTGGTCCCTAACAGAAGAACAAGAGACCCAGTACTTC. The chain links TRBV28 to TRBJ2-5; D unresolved. This CDR3 is 18 amino acids long. V was shortened by 1 base and J by 2 bases, with 20 bases between the two germline ends. CDR1 and CDR2 (germline): MDHEN, SYDVKM.

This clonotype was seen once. CDR3 sequence reads: CASRGPGLAGEWRYEQFF. Here the CDR3 DNA reads TGTGCCAGCAGAGGACCGGGACTAGCGGGAGAGTGGCGATATGAGCAGTTCTTC. The V call is TRBV12-3 or TRBV12-4, the J call TRBJ2-1; 14 nucleotides align to TRBD2. CDR3 size: 18 residues. The V gene end was trimmed by 6 bases and the J gene end by 8 bases; junction bases not matched to a gene: 15.

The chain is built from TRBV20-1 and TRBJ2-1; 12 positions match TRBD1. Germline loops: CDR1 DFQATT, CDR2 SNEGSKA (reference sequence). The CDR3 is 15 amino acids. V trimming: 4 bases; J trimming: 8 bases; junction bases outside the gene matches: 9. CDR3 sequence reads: CSATSGTGGWDEQFF. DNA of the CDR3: TGCAGTGCTACCTCCGGGACAGGGGGCTGGGATGAGCAGTTCTTC.

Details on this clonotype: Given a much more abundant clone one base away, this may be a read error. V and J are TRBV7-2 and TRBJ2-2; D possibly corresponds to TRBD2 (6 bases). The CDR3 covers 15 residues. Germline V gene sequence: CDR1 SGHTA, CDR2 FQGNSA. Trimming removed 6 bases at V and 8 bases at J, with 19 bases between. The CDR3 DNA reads TGTGCCAGCAGACGCCCTGGGACTGGCGGGGGGGAGCTGTTTTTT. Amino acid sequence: CASRRPGTGGGELFF.

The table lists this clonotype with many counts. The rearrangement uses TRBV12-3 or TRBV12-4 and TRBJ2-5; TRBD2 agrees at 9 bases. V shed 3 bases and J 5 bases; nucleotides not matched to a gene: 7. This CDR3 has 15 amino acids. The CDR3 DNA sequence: TGTGCCAGCAGTTTTGGCGGGGGGGCCGGGGAGACCCAGTACTTC. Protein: CASSFGGGAGETQYF.